This note documents a single T cell receptor (beta chain) sequence. This CDR3 has 16 amino acids. Trimming removed 4 bases from V and 0 bases from J, with 13 bases in between. CDR1 and CDR2 from the germline V gene are LNHDA and SQIVND (reference sequence). The data derive from a study of early T cells in non-severe SARS-CoV-2 infection. For the study at large: Sequencing used unsorted whole-blood bulk RNA, so chains lack pairing.

Tagging with unique molecular identifiers was applied to individual cDNA molecules. TCRdb re-called the 5' RACE reads through MiXCR, storing one row per CDR3 protein. The sample has about 89,000 distinct CDR3 sequences, around 16% seen once. The sample was whole blood, taken at baseline. This chain links TRBV19 with TRBJ1-5, with D possibly matching TRBD1 (6 bases). This clonotype was obtained from an adult who was a healthcare worker with PCR-confirmed SARS-CoV-2 infection or an uninfected control (not recorded which). The CDR3 bases are TGTGCCAGTAGTAACAGGGAAGGCTATAGCAATCAGCCCCAGCATTTT. Translating it yields CASSNREGYSNQPQHF.